This entry features one TCR beta chain sequence. Its antigen remains unidentified. This record comes from a study of circulating and synovial CD4+ cells in juvenile arthritis. Whole-study findings and limits: Circulating pathogenic-like lymphocytes shared a substantially higher fraction of CDR3 sequences with synovium than bulk blood. Overlap with synovium rose as more T cells were sequenced. Bulk blood CD4 repertoires were more diverse than these.

Libraries were prepared by immunoSEQ multiplex PCR; TCRdb keeps only in-frame clonotypes and omits some of them. The table lists roughly 3,400 clones, approximately 82% of them singletons. Losses at the gene ends were 2 bases for V and 6 bases for J; bases not matched to a gene: 9. The CDR3 totals 16 residues. Looked up from germline, CDR1 is WSHSY and CDR2 is SAAADI. The chain recombines TRBV10-2 with TRBJ2-3; 9 nucleotides align to TRBD2. The sequenced sample was CD4+ T cells from synovial fluid. The receptor was derived from a human donor with juvenile idiopathic arthritis. This CDR3 reads CASSEEVGTSWDTQYF. CDR3 DNA: TGCGCCAGCAGTGAGGAGGTGGGGACTAGCTGGGATACGCAGTATTTT.